The TCR beta chain under discussion was sequenced for a study of blood T cell repertoires in COVID-19. CDR1 is SGHKS and CDR2 is YYEKEE in the germline V gene (reference sequence). The trim removed 0 bases at V and 5 bases at J, leaving 8 bases unmatched. This CDR3 is built from 17 residues. In the original workflow: Estimation of nucleated cell counts was performed using reference gene primer amplification. Sequencing was performed with immunoSEQ multiplex PCR; in TCRdb, only in-frame clones are kept and a portion is missing. V and J calls and clone size follow that table, whereas D and trimming were derived from the DNA. The table includes hundreds of thousands of clones, 70% to 90% detected once.

Sequenced sample: PBMCs or T cells enriched from blood (not recorded which). This chain uses TRBV5-5 with TRBJ2-2, with TRBD2 matching 9 bases. The sequence came from a man aged 40-49 years who had recovered from COVID-19. CDR3 coding DNA: TGTGCCAGCAGCTTGGTGGCGGGAGGGCCCGGGACCGGGGAGCTGTTTTTT. It specifies CASSLVAGGPGTGELFF.